Following are 20 T cell receptor beta chains from one sample sequenced in a study of patients and donors after allogeneic stem cell transplantation. Using its own MiXCR run on the RT-PCR reads, TCRdb lists one record per CDR3 protein. The data contain approximately 430,000 distinct CDR3 sequences, around 16% of them seen just once; the ten biggest clones take up 6% to 8%. The sequenced material came from blood, either unsorted or a sorted T cell fraction (not recorded which). These receptor sequences come from a human donor who was either an allogeneic HSCT recipient or a stem cell or donor lymphocyte infusion donor (not recorded which). It is not recorded whose cells these are; they may come from a transplant donor.

This clonotype was detected only a few times. The chain is built from TRBV7-3 and TRBJ2-3; 10 bases are a match to TRBD2. CDR3 length: 16 residues. J gave up 1 base and V 5 bases, and 6 bases lay outside the gene matches. CDR1 SGHTA and CDR2 FQGTGA come from the germline V gene. The CDR3 spells CASSRSGLAGTDTQYF. The CDR3, as DNA: TGTGCCAGCAGCCGTTCCGGACTAGCGGGCACAGATACGCAGTATTTT. The entire variable domain, with the rest obtained from reference TRBV7-3 and TRBJ2-3, is as follows: GAGVSQTPSNKVTEKGKYVELRCDPISGHTALYWYRQSLGQGPEFLIYFQGTGAADDSGLPNDRFFAVRPEGSVSTLKIQRTERGDSAVYLCASSRSGLAGTDTQYFGPGTRLTVL.

This clonotype was counted a few times. The V and J genes are TRBV30 and TRBJ1-5; D is perhaps TRBD1 (5 bases). Germline V gene sequence: CDR1 GTSNPN, CDR2 SVGIG (reference sequence). This CDR3 has 13 amino acids. With 1 base removed from V and 3 bases from J, the gap between germline ends came to 7 bases. The CDR3 loop reads CAWSGGNNQPQHF. The CDR3 nucleotides read TGTGCCTGGAGTGGGGGGAACAATCAGCCCCAGCATTTT.

This clonotype was picked up a small number of times. This chain uses TRBV20-1 with TRBJ2-1; TRBD1 matches at 7 bases. The germline V gene has CDR1 DFQATT and CDR2 SNEGSKA (reference sequence). This CDR3 is 17 amino acids long. V was clipped by 0 bases and J by 0 bases; unmatched bases: 8. The CDR3 loop reads CSARDMGQKSSYNEQFF. CDR3 in DNA: TGCAGTGCTAGAGATATGGGACAGAAATCCTCCTACAATGAGCAGTTCTTC.

The V and J genes are TRBV6-6 and TRBJ2-5; 7 bases align to TRBD2. The length of the CDR3 is 13 residues. Germline V gene data show CDR1 as MNHNY and CDR2 as SVGAGI (reference sequence). V lost 11 bases and J lost 4; bases outside the gene matches: 10. The CDR3 region has the DNA TGTGCCCTCGGTGGGGGGGTACCAGAGACCCAGTACTTC. Translated, it gives CALGGGVPETQYF.

The chain joins TRBV28 to TRBJ1-6; the D gene is possibly TRBD1 (5 bases). The CDR3 has 15 residues. Trimming removed 3 bases from V and 4 bases from J, with 10 bases in between. The germline V gene encodes CDR1 MDHEN and CDR2 SYDVKM. In DNA, the CDR3 is TGTGCCAGCAGTTTTCCGGGACCGTATAATTCACCCCTCCACTTT. It is translated as CASSFPGPYNSPLHF.

This clonotype appeared a few times. The V gene is TRBV10-3, the J gene TRBJ2-5, with 10 bases lining up with TRBD1. The V gene end was trimmed by 2 bases and the J gene end by 2 bases; junction bases not matched to a gene: 2. The CDR3 extends over 15 amino acids. CDR1 is ENHRY and CDR2 is SYGVKD in the germline V gene. CDR3 loop: CAISERQGAQETQYF. DNA for the CDR3: TGTGCCATCAGTGAGCGACAGGGGGCGCAAGAGACCCAGTACTTC.

In this sample, this clonotype turned up a few times. The chain joins TRBV7-9 to TRBJ1-2; 9 nucleotides agree with TRBD1. The junction had 1 base not matched to a gene; V was cut back by 1 base and J by 4 bases. CDR1 is SEHNR, CDR2 FQNEAQ, per germline (reference sequence). CDR3 length: 14 residues. The CDR3 is CASSLGDRVYGYTF. Here the CDR3 DNA reads TGTGCCAGCAGCTTAGGGGACAGGGTCTATGGCTACACCTTC.

The genes are TRBV19 and TRBJ1-3; tentatively, D is TRBD1 (6 bases). This CDR3 region has 15 residues. The V gene lost 5 bases and the J gene lost 0 bases, with 11 bases spanning the gap. Germline V lookup: CDR1 LNHDA, CDR2 SQIVND (reference sequence). This chain's CDR3 is CASSPGTSSGNTIYF. The CDR3 DNA sequence: TGTGCCAGTAGTCCTGGGACATCCTCTGGAAACACCATATATTTT. Together with reference TRBV19 and TRBJ1-3, the CDR3 gives the full variable domain: DGGITQSPKYLFRKEGQNVTLSCEQNLNHDAMYWYRQDPGQGLRLIYYSQIVNDFQKGDIAEGYSVSREKKESFPLTVTSAQKNPTAFYLCASSPGTSSGNTIYFGEGSWLTVV.

This clonotype was observed a few times. The V call is TRBV7-2, the J call TRBJ2-3; 14 positions agree with TRBD2. Trimming cost V 4 bases and J 1 base; bases outside gene matches: 4. Germline CDR1 is SGHTA and CDR2 is FQGNSA. CDR3 length equals 17 residues. CDR3 in DNA: TGTGCCAGCAGCTACGGGACTAGCGGGGGCCGCACAGATACGCAGTATTTT. This translates into CASSYGTSGGRTDTQYF. Based on the CDR3 plus reference TRBV7-2 and TRBJ2-3, the full variable domain is GAGVSQSPSNKVTEKGKDVELRCDPISGHTALYWYRQSLGQGLEFLIYFQGNSAPDKSGLPSDRFSAERTGGSVSTLTIQRTQQEDSAVYLCASSYGTSGGRTDTQYFGPGTRLTVL.

The chain has TRBV5-1 and TRBJ1-4; D remains unclear. The CDR3 has 16 residues. Germline assignment: CDR1 SGHRS and CDR2 YFSETQ. V lost 0 bases to trimming and J lost 0 bases, with 9 bases between them. CDR3 region: CASSLVGGTTNEKLFF. For the CDR3, the DNA is TGCGCCAGCAGCTTGGTGGGCGGAACAACTAATGAAAAACTGTTTTTT.

This clonotype was seen at least ten times. V gene TRBV5-1 combines with J gene TRBJ2-2, with D perhaps matching TRBD1 (5 bases). The CDR3 length is 15 residues. Germline-derived CDR1 and CDR2 are SGHRS and YFSETQ. V was trimmed by 0 bases and J by 6 bases, leaving 12 bases between them. This chain's CDR3 is CASSLEGRAPGELFF. The CDR3, as DNA: TGCGCCAGCAGCTTGGAGGGCAGGGCCCCCGGGGAGCTGTTTTTT.

The V gene is TRBV2, the J gene TRBJ2-2; 12 bases are a match to TRBD2. In germline, CDR1 is SNHLY, CDR2 FYNNEI. CDR3 length: 15 residues. V trimming: 4 bases; J trimming: 6 bases; junction bases outside the gene matches: 3. CDR3 loop: CASSASGRAAGELFF. The DNA of the CDR3 is TGTGCCAGCAGTGCTAGCGGGAGGGCCGCCGGGGAGCTGTTTTTT. The full variable domain, its missing parts supplied by reference TRBV2 and TRBJ2-2, is EPEVTQTPSHQVTQMGQEVILRCVPISNHLYFYWYRQILGQKVEFLVSFYNNEISEKSEIFDDQFSVERPDGSNFTLKIRSTKLEDSAMYFCASSASGRAAGELFFGEGSRLTVL.

This clonotype has only a few counts. J is TRBJ1-4 and V is TRBV20-1; 8 bases are a match to TRBD1. Germline V gene data show CDR1 as DFQATT and CDR2 as SNEGSKA (reference sequence). The J segment lost 8 bases and the V segment lost 6 bases, leaving 11 bases of the junction unmatched. The CDR3 totals 14 residues. The DNA of the CDR3 is TGCAGTGCACAGAAGGTGGACAGGGCAGAAAAACTGTTTTTT. This translates into CSAQKVDRAEKLFF.

In the case of this clonotype: The CDR3 does not close with the conserved phenylalanine or tryptophan, likely indicating a read error. The V call is TRBV24-1, the J call TRBJ2-2; 14 positions agree with TRBD2. The J segment lost 5 bases and the V segment lost 4 bases, leaving 5 bases of the junction unmatched. Per the germline V gene, CDR1 is KGHDR and CDR2 is SFDVKD. CDR3 length: 17 residues. The CDR3 spells CATSDRTSGGPTGELFY. For the CDR3, the DNA is TGTGCCACCAGTGACCGGACTAGCGGGGGGCCAACCGGGGAGCTGTTTTAT.

This chain uses TRBV9 with TRBJ2-1; D possibly uses TRBD1 or TRBD2 (5 bases each). In germline, CDR1 is SGDLS, CDR2 YYNGEE. Trimming removed 0 bases from V and 6 bases from J, with 13 bases in between. This CDR3 spans 15 amino acids. DNA for the CDR3: TGTGCCAGCAGCGTAGAGGGGACGGACTTCAATGAGCAGTTCTTC. This sequence encodes CASSVEGTDFNEQFF.

CDR3 amino acids: CASSQTDRGGSGYTF. CDR3 sequence (DNA): TGTGCCAGCAGCCAAACGGACAGGGGGGGTTCTGGCTACACCTTC. This sequence joins TRBV14 and TRBJ1-2; 10 bases align to TRBD1. Trimming at V came to 2 bases and at J to 7 bases, leaving 7 bases not matched to a gene. CDR1 SGHDN and CDR2 FVKESK come from the germline V gene. The CDR3 length is 15 residues.

V and J are TRBV6-2 or TRBV6-3 and TRBJ2-5, with a weak D call TRBD1 (6 bases). This CDR3 has 14 amino acids. Germline CDR1 and CDR2: MNHEY and SVGEGT. V dropped 5 bases and J dropped 1 base, with 11 bases sitting between them. The CDR3 sequence: CASSQRQVQETQYF. CDR3 nucleotides: TGTGCCAGCAGTCAACGACAGGTCCAAGAGACCCAGTACTTC.

This clonotype has ten or more counts. The genes are TRBV3-1 and TRBJ2-1; D ambiguous. The CDR3 is 12 amino acids. The germline gives CDR1 LGHDT, CDR2 YNNKEL (reference sequence). With 1 base removed from V and 12 bases from J, the gap between germline ends came to 10 bases. The CDR3 here is CASSQGTLRQFF. The DNA for the CDR3 is TGTGCCAGCAGCCAAGGTACTCTACGGCAGTTCTTC.

This clonotype was counted only a few times. The V gene is TRBV15, the J gene TRBJ2-7, with D unresolved. The CDR3 has 12 residues. The V and J ends lost 2 bases and 2 bases respectively, with 4 bases between them. Germline CDR1 reads LNHNV; CDR2 reads YYDKDF (reference sequence). The chain's CDR3 is CATSRSPYEQYF. The CDR3, as DNA: TGTGCCACCAGCAGATCCCCCTACGAGCAGTACTTC.

V and J are TRBV7-2 and TRBJ2-1; D is undetermined. Trimming removed 2 bases from V and 4 bases from J, with 12 bases in between. The CDR3 covers 15 residues. Germline CDR1 SGHTA, CDR2 FQGNSA. Here the CDR3 reads CASSLSDFAYNEQFF. CDR3 coding DNA: TGTGCCAGCAGCTTAAGTGACTTCGCATACAATGAGCAGTTCTTC.